This T cell receptor (beta chain) was sequenced in a study of cytomegalovirus exposure and HLA in healthy donors. As for the study in general: T cells numbering about 180 million yielded around 120 million unique TCR beta sequences in an earlier analysis.

This CDR3 has 16 residues. Trimming cost V 6 bases and J 0 bases, with 12 bases left between them. The germline V gene has CDR1 MNHEY and CDR2 SMNVEV (reference sequence). The PCR ran on 60 Vbeta and 13 Jbeta primers. This table comes from immunoSEQ multiplex PCR, and its TCRdb copy is limited to in-frame clones, with some not included. Seen here are roughly 130,000 clones, around three quarters observed once, and the top ten hold 1%. Source material: PBMCs. The sequence was obtained from a man in his forties in good health and CMV-seronegative. This chain links TRBV27 with TRBJ2-6, with a weak D call TRBD1 (6 bases). The CDR3, as DNA: TGTGCCAGCAGCCTTCAGACAGGCTCTGGGGCCAACGTCCTGACTTTC. Protein sequence: CASSLQTGSGANVLTF.